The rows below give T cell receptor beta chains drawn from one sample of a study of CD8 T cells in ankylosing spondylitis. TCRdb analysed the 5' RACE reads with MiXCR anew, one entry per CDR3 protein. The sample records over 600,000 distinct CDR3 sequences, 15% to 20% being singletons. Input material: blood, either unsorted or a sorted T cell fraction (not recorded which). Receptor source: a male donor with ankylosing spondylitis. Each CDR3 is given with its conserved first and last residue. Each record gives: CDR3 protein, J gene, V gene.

CDR3aa: CASSLEGNTDTQYF; j_gene: TRBJ2-3; v_gene: TRBV5-1
CDR3aa: CASSLPPRREQFF; j_gene: TRBJ2-1; v_gene: TRBV12-3/TRBV12-4
CDR3aa: CSAALKPEETQYF; j_gene: TRBJ2-5; v_gene: TRBV20-1
CDR3aa: CASSPRVEGLILGTEAFF; j_gene: TRBJ1-1; v_gene: TRBV5-1
CDR3aa: CASSLWVRGRTEAFF; j_gene: TRBJ1-1; v_gene: TRBV5-6
CDR3aa: CAISESSLAGDLTQYF; j_gene: TRBJ2-3; v_gene: TRBV10-3
CDR3aa: CASSPRPRKGTEAFF; j_gene: TRBJ1-1; v_gene: TRBV6-7
CDR3aa: CASSPSKSYEQYF; j_gene: TRBJ2-7; v_gene: TRBV7-9
CDR3aa: CASSYGAPDINSPLHF; j_gene: TRBJ1-6; v_gene: TRBV6-5
CDR3aa: CASSLPDRDEQYF; j_gene: TRBJ2-7; v_gene: TRBV7-8
CDR3aa: CASSDEARGGKLFF; j_gene: TRBJ1-4; v_gene: TRBV2
CDR3aa: CASSGGTEARGIQYF; j_gene: TRBJ2-4; v_gene: TRBV11-2
CDR3aa: CATSDSTMGLAGHTPYNEQFF; j_gene: TRBJ2-1; v_gene: TRBV24-1
CDR3aa: CSAQQGRGATGELFF; j_gene: TRBJ2-2; v_gene: TRBV20-1
CDR3aa: CASSLGRDRVNEQFF; j_gene: TRBJ2-1; v_gene: TRBV5-1
CDR3aa: CASSPMGGGHNEQFF; j_gene: TRBJ2-1; v_gene: TRBV6-1
CDR3aa: CASTPGLGQESTDTQYF; j_gene: TRBJ2-3; v_gene: TRBV6-1
CDR3aa: CSAKQDSSTDTQYF; j_gene: TRBJ2-3; v_gene: TRBV20-1
CDR3aa: CASSFRPLAGNTEAFF; j_gene: TRBJ1-1; v_gene: TRBV7-9
CDR3aa: CASTPTVSSYNEQFF; j_gene: TRBJ2-1; v_gene: TRBV11-1
CDR3aa: CASSFLSQSEQYF; j_gene: TRBJ2-7; v_gene: TRBV7-8
CDR3aa: CATSDLPAHGVFF; j_gene: TRBJ2-1; v_gene: TRBV24-1
CDR3aa: CASSYERPDTQYF; j_gene: TRBJ2-3; v_gene: TRBV12-3/TRBV12-4